Listed here is a single T cell receptor (beta chain). It has no known antigen specificity. Within one base of it there is no much larger clone, and no base qualities were kept. In total, 600 or so healthy bone marrow donors made up the cohort. At the time of sampling, all cohort members were nominally healthy, though unrecorded immune exposures were likely present. The donor tested CMV seronegative, placing the donor among the 300 to 400 seronegative members of the cohort. A peripheral blood sample was provided by each donor, and peripheral blood mononuclear cells were used for TCR beta sequencing. Genomic DNA extraction from the blood cell samples was performed with the Qiagen DNeasy Blood Extraction Kit. Library prep was done by the immunoSEQ multiplex PCR assay. For the multiplex PCR, a mixture combining 60 forward primers for TCR Vbeta segments and 13 reverse primers for TCR Jbeta segments was used. A multiplex PCR assay on genomic DNA amplified the CDR3 region of rearranged TCR beta genes. The amplified TCR beta libraries were sequenced on the Illumina HiSeq System as 87-base-pair reads. Per the source publication's procedure: A later analysis tallied 75 million to 85 million unique TCR beta chains across the 640 or so repertoires, and approximately 11 million of those chains were shared by two or more donors. Raw reads were error-corrected and collapsed into unique sequences with a nearest-neighbor algorithm that merged closely related sequences to remove PCR and sequencing errors. Alignment of CDR3 sequences to IMGT reference sequences was used to assign V, D and J gene segments. For a sequence to be retained, a match of at least six nucleotides was required to both a V gene segment and a J gene segment. A rearrangement counted as productive if the CDR3 had no stop codons and remained in frame with V and J, and every other rearrangement counted as non-productive. CDR3 was defined according to IMGT convention as the region running from the second conserved V-encoded cysteine to the conserved J-encoded phenylalanine. Sequences without an unambiguous match to a single V gene segment were excluded from the earlier analysis of 500 to 700 of the donors. An earlier analysis of approximately 590 of the donors classified V segments as functional when productive rearrangements were above 56.7% and as segregating when the standard deviation between donors was above 5%. A statistical classification framework was developed to diagnose cytomegalovirus status using the catalog of TCR beta chain sequences. In a later analysis, TCR nucleotide sequences were compared against IMGT/GENE-DB human TR gene sequences so that V and J genes could be assigned. In a later analysis, CDR3 sequences and most-parsimonious VDJ recombination scenarios were assigned using the TCRdist pipeline. In a later analysis, each TCR beta chain was defined by its CDR3 amino acid sequence together with its V-gene family, and reads lacking a unique V-gene family were excluded. To address suspected cross-contamination and a sequencing artifact, a later analysis removed a few hundred highly shared, low-generation-probability nucleotide sequences. For each public chain, a later analysis derived a clonal expansion index from normalized ranks of inferred template counts within each repertoire. A later analysis computed generation probabilities with a VDJ recombination model fitted to out-of-frame rearrangements, and checked the results against IGoR. Hypergeometric tests were used in a later analysis to score TCR-TCR, TCR-HLA and TCR-CMV co-occurrence, with a repertoire-size bias correction applied to the TCR pairs. In a later analysis, false discovery rates were estimated by permuting HLA or CMV assignments 20 times. A later analysis grouped co-occurring TCRs with DBSCAN, adding TCRdist sequence similarity when clustering within HLA-allele-positive subsets. For co-occurrence clustering, repertoires with fewer than 30,000 or more than 120,000 public chains were excluded, along with about five repertoires with anomalous nucleotide sharing. Imported from immuneACCESS, the table was reduced by TCRdb to in-frame sequences with V and J called. These copies leave out some clones; in studies compared against another copy, an unresolved V gene accounts for under half, and the cause of the remainder is not known. The V and J calls and the clone size are those of that table, but D and trimming were determined from the DNA. The sample includes over 90,000 clones, with approximately 70% observed a single time. About 3.7% of the sample belongs to the ten largest clones.

Taken from the germline V gene, the CDR1 and CDR2 loops are KGHSH and LQKENI. V is pruned by 2 bases and J by 6 bases, leaving 6 bases of the junction without a gene match. The CDR3 numbers 15 residues from cysteine through phenylalanine. The sequence is cut down to CDR3 DNA, 45 bases in frame from base 1. This record belongs to a study of cytomegalovirus exposure and HLA in healthy donors (dated by TCRdb to the late 2010s). At the level of the whole study: An earlier analysis of under 600 of the donors reported 250 to 300 Gb of sequence data and 117 million unique TCR beta sequences from roughly 200 million T cells. An early release that covered some 630 HLA-typed donors contained around 300 gigabases of sequencing data and roughly 84 million unique TCR sequences. Of the roughly 430 genotyped donors, about 84% fell in the genetic ancestry cluster associated with self-reported Caucasian donors. The study aimed to test whether cataloging public T cell receptors could reveal signatures of past pathogen exposure. Using immunosequencing, the study profiled T cell repertoires from 640 or so subjects and related those repertoires to cytomegalovirus serostatus. In addition to the first cohort of 666 subjects, a separate validation cohort of about 120 different subjects was used. To predict cytomegalovirus infection status, the study brought together high-throughput TCR immunosequencing, statistical association of individual TCRs with disease status, and machine learning. In a later analysis, previously published TCR beta repertoires from 670 or so donors were re-analyzed and high-resolution HLA genotyping was added so that TCR occurrence patterns could be studied. Rather than using new phenotypic data, the later analysis identified candidate immune exposures from TCR beta sequences and from how often those sequences occurred across donors. To decide whether each TCR beta V gene segment behaved as functional or pseudogenic, an earlier analysis of some 600 of the donors relied on high-throughput TCR beta sequencing. Donor age, sex, ethnicity and CMV serostatus were compiled alongside the repertoire data. Genome-wide SNP genotypes for about 65% of the roughly 670 donors were used in a later genetic analysis, which treated that subset as a discovery cohort. Every repertoire in the discovery cohort had been generated on one and the same sequencing platform. HLA typing covered class I and class II loci at four-digit resolution. Typing coverage differed by locus: A, B, C, DRB1 and DQB1 were typed in roughly 629-630 donors, DQA1 in roughly 510, DPA1 in 606, and DPB1 in roughly 450. Five DR-DQ haplotypes were treated as single units for association and clustering because of strong linkage in the cohort. Among about 370 genotyped donors of the cohort, an average of about 220,000 unique TCR beta nucleotide sequences was sequenced per donor, of which about 19% were non-productive. General findings and caveats noted by the study authors: A group of highly shared sequence variants was considered likely to be a technical artifact of the sequencing pipeline. In both the original and validation cohorts, the classifier was reported to diagnose cytomegalovirus status with high specificity and sensitivity. The study listed 150 to 200 TCR beta chains as associated with cytomegalovirus. A later genetic analysis associated a missense DCLRE1C variant with V-gene and J-gene trimming of TCR beta chains, and an independent cohort replicated the association. The authors suggested that the approach could potentially be extended to other disease states and immunological phenotypes. This cohort had only TCR beta chains sequenced, and the lack of alpha or paired-chain data limited which features could be detected. Because some donors lacked HLA typing at each locus, the association tests relied only on the typed subset. Three of the identified cytomegalovirus-associated TCR beta chains were confirmed in vitro to be specific for cytomegalovirus antigens. In a later analysis, most CMV-associated TCR beta chains were found to appear HLA-restricted, with HLA associations seemingly driven largely by CMV exposure. According to a later analysis, TCR association rates differed among HLA loci, with DRB1 alleles showing the most associated TCRs and HLA-C alleles showing the fewest. Because counts were too low, 15 to 20 rarely observed V segments, including chromosome 9 orphons, were excluded from the earlier analysis of 587 of the donors. Some IMGT-functional V segments, including TRBV6-2 and TRBV6-3, could not be told apart with the 87-base-pair reads, so those segments were excluded. Roughly uniform sequencing depth across donors was assumed in presence/absence analyses, although this assumption may not hold. Linkage disequilibrium might explain the correlated functional status among segregating V segments, but an unknown experimental factor could not be ruled out. In a later analysis, some 17,000 TCR beta sequences were associated with specific HLA alleles at a false discovery rate of 0.05. Most TCR sequences were seen in very few donors, while some public TCRs were found in many individuals. When HLA alleles, especially DR and DQ, strongly co-occurred, attributing TCR associations to individual alleles was difficult. A later analysis reported that several top co-occurrence clusters appeared linked to parvovirus B19, influenza, CMV and Epstein-Barr virus. The only immune exposure information available for the cohort was CMV serostatus. According to a later genetic analysis, donors in an Asian-associated ancestry cluster had fewer N-insertions in productive TCRs than the approximately 670-donor mean. A later analysis found that HLA-associated TCR beta chains were more clonally expanded and had lower generation probabilities than equally common non-associated chains. A further reported finding was that TCR beta sequences accurately predicted the HLA-A and HLA-B alleles for most subjects in the first cohort. In an earlier analysis of a few hundred of the donors, most TCR beta V segments were observed in productive rearrangements about 90% or about 30% of the time, broadly matching IMGT annotations.

The specimen sequenced was PBMCs. This chain is built from TRBV18 and TRBJ1-4, and 7 junction bases match TRBD1. This receptor was taken from a man aged 35-49 years in good health and CMV-seronegative. In nucleotides, the sequence is TGTGCCAGCTCACCAGAGGGACAGCTCTATGAAAAACTGTTTTTT. This gives the protein CASSPEGQLYEKLFF. Here the CDR3 is joined to the reference TRBV18 and TRBJ1-4 genes, and the full variable domain is: NAGVMQNPRHLVRRRGQEARLRCSPMKGHSHVYWYRQLPEEGLKFMVYLQKENIIDESGMPKERFSAEFPKEGPSILRIQQVVRGDSAAYFCASSPEGQLYEKLFFGSGTQLSVL.